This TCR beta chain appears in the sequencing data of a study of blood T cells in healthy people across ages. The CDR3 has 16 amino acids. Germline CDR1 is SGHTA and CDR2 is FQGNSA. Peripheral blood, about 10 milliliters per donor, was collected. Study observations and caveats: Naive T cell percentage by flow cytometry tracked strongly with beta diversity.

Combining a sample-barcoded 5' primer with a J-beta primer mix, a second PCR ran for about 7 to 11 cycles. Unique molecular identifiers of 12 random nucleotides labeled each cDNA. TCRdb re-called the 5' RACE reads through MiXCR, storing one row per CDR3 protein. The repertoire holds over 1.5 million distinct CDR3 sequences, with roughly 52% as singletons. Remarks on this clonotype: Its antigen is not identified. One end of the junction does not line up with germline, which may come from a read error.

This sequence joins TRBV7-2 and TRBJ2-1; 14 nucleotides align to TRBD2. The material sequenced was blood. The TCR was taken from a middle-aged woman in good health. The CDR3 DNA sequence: TGTGCCGGCAGCCGCCGACTAGCGGGGGGGCAGAATGAGCAGTTCTTC. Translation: CAGSRRLAGGQNEQFF.